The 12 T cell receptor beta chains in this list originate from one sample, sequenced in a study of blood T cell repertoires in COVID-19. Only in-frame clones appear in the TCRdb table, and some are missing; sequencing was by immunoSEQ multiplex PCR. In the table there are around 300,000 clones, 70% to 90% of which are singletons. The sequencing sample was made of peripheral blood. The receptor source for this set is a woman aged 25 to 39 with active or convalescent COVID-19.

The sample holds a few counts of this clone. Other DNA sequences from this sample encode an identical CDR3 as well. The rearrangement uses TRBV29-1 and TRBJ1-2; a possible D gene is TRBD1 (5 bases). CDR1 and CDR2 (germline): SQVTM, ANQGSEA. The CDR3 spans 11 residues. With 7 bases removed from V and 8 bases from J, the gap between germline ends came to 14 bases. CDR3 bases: TGCAGCGCCCGAAGACAGAACGGCTACACCTTC. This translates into CSARRQNGYTF.

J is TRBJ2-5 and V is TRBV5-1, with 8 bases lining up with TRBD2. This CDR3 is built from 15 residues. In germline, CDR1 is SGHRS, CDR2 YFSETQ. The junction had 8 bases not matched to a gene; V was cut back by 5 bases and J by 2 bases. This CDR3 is CASRIRGGGQETQYF. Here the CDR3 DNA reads TGCGCCAGCAGGATCCGGGGGGGTGGTCAAGAGACCCAGTACTTC. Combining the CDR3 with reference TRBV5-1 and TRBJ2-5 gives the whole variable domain KAGVTQTPRYLIKTRGQQVTLSCSPISGHRSVSWYQQTPGQGLQFLFEYFSETQRNKGNFPGRFSGRQFSNSRSEMNVSTLELGDSALYLCASRIRGGGQETQYFGPGTRLLVL.

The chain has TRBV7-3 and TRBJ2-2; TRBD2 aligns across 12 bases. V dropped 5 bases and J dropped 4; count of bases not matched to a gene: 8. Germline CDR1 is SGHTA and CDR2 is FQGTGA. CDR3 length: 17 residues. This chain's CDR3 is CASSQTGLAGSTGELFF. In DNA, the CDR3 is TGTGCCAGCAGCCAAACCGGACTAGCGGGATCCACCGGGGAGCTGTTTTTT.

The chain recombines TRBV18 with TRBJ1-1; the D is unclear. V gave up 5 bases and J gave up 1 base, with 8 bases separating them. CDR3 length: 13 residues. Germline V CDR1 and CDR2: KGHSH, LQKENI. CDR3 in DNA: TGTGCCAGCTCAGTTGCAGGGAACACTGAAGCTTTCTTT. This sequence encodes CASSVAGNTEAFF.

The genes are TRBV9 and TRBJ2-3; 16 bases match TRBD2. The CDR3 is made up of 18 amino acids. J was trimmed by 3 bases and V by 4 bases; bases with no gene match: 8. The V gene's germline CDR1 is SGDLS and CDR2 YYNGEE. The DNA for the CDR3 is TGTGCCAGCAGCCTGGGGACTAGCGGGGGGGCCTGGACAGATACGCAGTATTTT. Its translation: CASSLGTSGGAWTDTQYF.

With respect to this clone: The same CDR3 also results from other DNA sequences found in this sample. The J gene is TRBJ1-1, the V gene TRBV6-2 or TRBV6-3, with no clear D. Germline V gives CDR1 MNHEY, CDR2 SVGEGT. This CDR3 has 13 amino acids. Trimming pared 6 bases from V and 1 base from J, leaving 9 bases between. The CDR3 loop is CASSLYRNTEAFF. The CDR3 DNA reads TGTGCCAGCAGCCTATATCGGAACACTGAAGCTTTCTTT.

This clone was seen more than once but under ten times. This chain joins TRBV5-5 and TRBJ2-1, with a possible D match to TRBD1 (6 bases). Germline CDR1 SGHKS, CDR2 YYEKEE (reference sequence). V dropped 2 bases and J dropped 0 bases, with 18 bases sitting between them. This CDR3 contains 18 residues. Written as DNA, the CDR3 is TGTGCCAGCAGCTTTCGGGTGACAGGTCTTTCCTCCTACAATGAGCAGTTCTTC. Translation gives CASSFRVTGLSSYNEQFF.

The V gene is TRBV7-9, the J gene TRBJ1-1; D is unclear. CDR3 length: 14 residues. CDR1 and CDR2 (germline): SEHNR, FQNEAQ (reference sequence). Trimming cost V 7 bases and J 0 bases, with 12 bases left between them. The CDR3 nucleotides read TGTGCCAGCAATAATGGTCAGGTGAACACTGAAGCTTTCTTT. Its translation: CASNNGQVNTEAFF.

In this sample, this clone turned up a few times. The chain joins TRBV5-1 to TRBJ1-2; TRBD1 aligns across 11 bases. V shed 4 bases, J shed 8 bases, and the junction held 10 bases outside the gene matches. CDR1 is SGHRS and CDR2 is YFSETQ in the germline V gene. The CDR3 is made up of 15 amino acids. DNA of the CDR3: TGCGCCAGCAGCCCTTTCGGACAGGGGGCTGAGGGCTACACCTTC. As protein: CASSPFGQGAEGYTF.

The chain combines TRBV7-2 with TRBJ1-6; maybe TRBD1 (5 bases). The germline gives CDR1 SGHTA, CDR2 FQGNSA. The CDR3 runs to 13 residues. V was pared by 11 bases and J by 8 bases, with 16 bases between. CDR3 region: CAGAESGYSPLHF. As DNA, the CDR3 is TGTGCCGGCGCTGAGTCAGGGTATTCACCCCTCCACTTT. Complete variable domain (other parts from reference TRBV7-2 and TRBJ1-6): GAGVSQSPSNKVTEKGKDVELRCDPISGHTALYWYRQSLGQGLEFLIYFQGNSAPDKSGLPSDRFSAERTGGSVSTLTIQRTQQEDSAVYLCAGAESGYSPLHFGNGTRLTVT.

CDR3: CASSLALTGSAYNEQFF. For the CDR3, the DNA is TGTGCCAGCAGCTTAGCGCTGACGGGGAGTGCCTACAATGAGCAGTTCTTC. This sequence joins TRBV7-9 and TRBJ2-1; the D gene is possibly TRBD2 (5 bases). The V gene's germline CDR1 is SEHNR and CDR2 FQNEAQ (reference sequence). The CDR3 contains 17 residues. V gave up 0 bases and J gave up 2 bases, with 14 bases separating them.

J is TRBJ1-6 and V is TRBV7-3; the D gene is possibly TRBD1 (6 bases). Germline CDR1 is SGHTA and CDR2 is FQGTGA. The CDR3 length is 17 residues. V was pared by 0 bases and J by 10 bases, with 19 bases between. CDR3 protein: CASSLTPPGASGSPLHF. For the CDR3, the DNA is TGTGCCAGCAGCTTAACCCCACCAGGGGCCTCTGGATCACCCCTCCACTTT. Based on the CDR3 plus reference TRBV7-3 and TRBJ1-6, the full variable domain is GAGVSQTPSNKVTEKGKYVELRCDPISGHTALYWYRQSLGQGPEFLIYFQGTGAADDSGLPNDRFFAVRPEGSVSTLKIQRTERGDSAVYLCASSLTPPGASGSPLHFGNGTRLTVT.